This TCR beta chain is from a study of blood T cell repertoires in COVID-19 (TCRdb year 2020). About the investigation overall: Collaborator samples came from the United States, Italy and Spain and covered acute and convalescent phases of COVID-19. A de-identified subject ID, COVID-19 status, age in years and sex were almost always included in the sample metadata. Subjects who had been exposed to COVID-19, were actively infected with it, or had recovered from it provided the deeply sampled blood TCRbeta repertoires that made up the dataset. The samples were drawn from the first 160 participants of the ongoing ImmuneRACE study and from over 950 subjects provided by 6 global collaborators. The repertoires were released in a freely available public database meant as a resource for research on the immune response to SARS-CoV-2. Where available, HLA class I and class II types were taken from metadata supplied by the sample provider and were not determined by assay-based typing. The material from the prospective study consisted of cDNA or gDNA derived from T cells, B-cell-depleted T cells, or PBMCs. Beyond this particular receptor, the publication reports: Clinical and demographic metadata were provided uncurated, with the amount varying by source and participant.

Note on this clone: The antigen this receptor binds is unknown. No base-level quality is on record; no much larger clone is a single base apart.

Collaborating institutions collected whole blood in K2EDTA tubes following their own protocols. For TCRbeta analysis, collaborators shipped samples as frozen whole blood, isolated PBMCs, or DNA extracted from either of those sample types. Per the germline V gene, MGHRA is the CDR1 and YSYEKL is the CDR2. Ends trimmed: V by 2 bases, J by 6 bases; bases unmatched to a gene: 2. The CDR3 measures 13 amino acids from cysteine to phenylalanine. Only the CDR3 region is kept as DNA, spanning 39 bases read in frame from base 1. TCRbeta CDR3 regions were amplified from genomic DNA by means of the immunoSEQ Assay, a bias-controlled multiplex PCR. As for the authors' bioinformatics: The number of nucleated cells in each sample was estimated from the amplification of reference gene primers within the assay. Sequence reads were collapsed and filtered to measure the absolute abundance of every unique TCRbeta CDR3 rearrangement. For each sample, productive Simpson clonality was calculated by taking the square root of Simpson's diversity index across productive rearrangements. Here the immuneACCESS table is served through TCRdb, limited to in-frame sequences with V and J called. Missing clones are a known gap in these copies; in checked studies unresolved V genes cover under half, and the rest lacks a known reason. The DNA gave D and trimming, while V, J and clone size come from that table. The sample table shows just over 150,000 clones, and 85% to 95% are seen once. Together, the top ten hold around 4.6% of the sample.

The origin of this receptor is a woman between 45 and 60 years old with acute or convalescent COVID-19. The V and J genes are TRBV4-1 and TRBJ1-2, with TRBD1 matching 8 junction bases. Sequences were obtained from peripheral blood. The sequenced DNA: TGCGCCAGCAGCCAACCAGGGGGCGATGGCTACACCTTC. This translates into CASSQPGGDGYTF.